This is a list of T cell receptor beta chains from one sample in a study of blood T cells in healthy people across ages. A single record per CDR3 protein comes from TCRdb applying MiXCR to the 5' RACE reads. There are some 1.5 million distinct CDR3 sequences in the sample; 28% occur only once, and 7% to 9% lies in the top ten. Sequencing was performed on blood. Receptors were obtained from a woman in her thirties in good health. Each CDR3 is given with its conserved first and last residue. A D gene is named only where the DNA matches it firmly. The listing skips clone size in some rows; elsewhere it reads once, few, many or a size class.

size	D	V	J	CDR3	DNA
NA	NA	TRBV24-1	TRBJ2-3	CAISEDTGGENTQYF	TGTGCCATCAGTGAGGACACCGGTGGGGAAAATACGCAGTATTTT
few	NA	TRBV6-6	TRBJ1-5	CASSYSRGRSNQPQHF	TGTGCCAGCAGTTACTCGAGGGGTAGGTCTAACCAGCCCCAGCATTTT
many	TRBD2	TRBV7-2	TRBJ2-1	CASSLLLAVYNEQFF	TGTGCCAGCAGCTTATTACTAGCGGTATACAATGAGCAGTTCTTC
NA	TRBD1	TRBV7-2	TRBJ1-4	CASSRDREKLFF	TGTGCCAGCAGCCGGGACAGAGAAAAACTGTTTTTT
few	NA	TRBV2	TRBJ2-5	CASSEEGQTQYF	TGTGCCAGCAGTGAAGAGGGGCAGACCCAGTACTTC
many	NA	TRBV7-7	TRBJ2-1	CASSPTGAQNNEQFF	TGTGCCAGCAGCCCCACCGGGGCCCAAAACAATGAGCAGTTCTTC
NA	TRBD2	TRBV18	TRBJ2-3	CASSPPGSGITDTQYF	TGTGCCAGCTCACCACCGGGTAGCGGGATCACAGATACGCAGTATTTT
NA	TRBD1	TRBV5-5	TRBJ1-2	CAISPAGQGLNYGYTF	TGTGCCATCAGCCCCGCAGGACAGGGTTTGAACTATGGCTACACCTTC
NA	TRBD1	TRBV5-1	TRBJ2-7	CASSLVGQGGEQYF	TGCGCCAGCAGCTTGGTGGGACAGGGCGGTGAGCAGTACTTC
NA	TRBD1	TRBV2	TRBJ2-5	CASRGQTGSKETQYF	TGTGCCAGCAGGGGACAGACAGGGTCTAAAGAGACCCAGTACTTC
NA	TRBD1	TRBV7-9	TRBJ2-5	CASSPTVTGGGETQYF	TGTGCCAGCAGCCCCACCGTCACAGGGGGCGGCGAGACCCAGTACTTC
many	TRBD1	TRBV5-5	TRBJ2-7	CASSLGPGGRAYEQYF	TGTGCCAGCAGCTTGGGCCCAGGGGGAAGGGCCTACGAGCAGTACTTC
few	NA	TRBV21-1	TRBJ1-4	CASSKGGEDGEKLFF	TGTGCCAGCAGCAAAGGAGGGGAGGATGGTGAAAAACTGTTTTTT
few	NA	TRBV5-1	TRBJ1-2	CASSLDIPQGGYTF	TGCGCCAGCAGCTTGGACATCCCTCAGGGGGGCTACACCTTC
few	TRBD2	TRBV9	TRBJ2-1	CASTNMGGGNEQFF	TGTGCCAGCACTAACATGGGGGGGGGGAATGAGCAGTTCTTC
few	TRBD2	TRBV27	TRBJ2-7	CAISLSGGGYEQYF	TGTGCCATCAGTTTATCGGGGGGAGGCTACGAGCAGTACTTC
many	NA	TRBV9	TRBJ1-2	CASSVGLRYGYTF	TGTGCCAGCAGCGTAGGTTTACGGTATGGCTACACCTTC
few	TRBD1	TRBV9	TRBJ1-2	CASSARMGQRNYGYTF	TGTGCCAGCAGCGCTCGGATGGGACAGCGTAACTATGGCTACACCTTC
NA	NA	TRBV5-5	TRBJ2-1	CASSQNQNEQFF	TGTGCCAGCAGCCAGAACCAAAATGAGCAGTTCTTC
NA	NA	TRBV29-1	TRBJ2-1	CSIRTVWNEQFF	TGCAGCATCCGGACAGTATGGAATGAGCAGTTCTTC
NA	NA	TRBV12-3/TRBV12-4	TRBJ2-7	CASSLPDAEPLYEQYF	TGTGCCAGCAGTTTACCGGACGCGGAACCTCTCTACGAGCAGTACTTC
few	NA	TRBV20-1	TRBJ2-3	CSARAGSDTQYF	TGCAGTGCTAGAGCGGGATCAGATACGCAGTATTTT
few	NA	TRBV9	TRBJ2-3	CASSVAPQSTDTQYF	TGTGCCAGCAGCGTAGCGCCCCAGAGCACAGATACGCAGTATTTT
once	TRBD1	TRBV20-1	TRBJ2-7	CSARPTLGGVFQVSYEQYF	TGCAGTGCTAGACCCACTCTAGGGGGCGTCTTTCAGGTTTCATATGAGCAGTACTTC
once	NA	TRBV28	TRBJ1-5	CASSFPGISNQPQHF	TGTGCCAGCAGTTTCCCAGGGATAAGCAATCAGCCCCAGCATTTT
NA	NA	TRBV29-1	TRBJ2-5	CSVEGGAAGQQKSQYF	TGCAGCGTTGAGGGTGGTGCAGCCGGACAACAAAAGTCCCAGTACTTC
few	TRBD1	TRBV5-5	TRBJ1-4	CASNEGFGTGSEKLFF	TGTGCCAGCAACGAGGGCTTTGGGACAGGGAGTGAAAAACTGTTTTTT
NA	NA	TRBV2	TRBJ2-7	CASRATVSYEQYF	TGTGCCAGCAGAGCGACGGTCTCCTACGAGCAGTACTTC
few	TRBD1	TRBV20-1	TRBJ1-6	CSARDRIESPLHF	TGCAGTGCTCGGGACAGGATAGAATCACCCCTCCACTTT
NA	NA	TRBV29-1	TRBJ2-7	CSVSDYEQYF	TGCAGCGTCTCGGACTACGAGCAGTACTTC
NA	NA	TRBV9	TRBJ2-7	CASSGRASKGSYEQYF	TGTGCCAGCAGCGGACGAGCTTCTAAGGGCTCCTACGAGCAGTACTTC
NA	NA	TRBV5-4	TRBJ2-1	CASSLAAGDERFF	TGTGCCAGCAGCTTGGCCGCGGGCGATGAGCGGTTCTTC
many	NA	TRBV12-3/TRBV12-4	TRBJ2-1	CASSLLAREQFF	TGTGCCAGCAGTTTACTAGCGAGGGAGCAGTTCTTC
few	NA	TRBV27	TRBJ2-2	CASKESAGELFF	TGTGCCAGCAAAGAATCTGCCGGGGAGCTGTTTTTT
NA	TRBD1	TRBV5-5	TRBJ1-2	CASSLGPTGSYGYTF	TGTGCCAGCAGCTTGGGACCGACAGGGTCCTATGGCTACACCTTC
NA	TRBD1	TRBV14	TRBJ2-7	CASSPHGTAPYEQYF	TGTGCCAGCAGCCCCCACGGGACAGCCCCCTACGAGCAGTACTTC